This T cell receptor beta chain originates from a study of human T cells and chemical hapten exposure. This clonotype was counted at least ten times. TCRdb independently ran MiXCR on the 5' RACE reads; one entry per CDR3 protein. The data contain 150,000 or so distinct CDR3 sequences, around 4% of them singletons. Unseparated into fractions, whole blood served as the source from which total RNA was extracted. This sequence originates from a female donor in good health.

This chain's CDR3 is CASSGGPRTDTQYF. The CDR3 bases are TGTGCCAGCAGTGGGGGACCCCGCACAGATACGCAGTATTTT. The rearrangement uses TRBV6-1 and TRBJ2-3; D may correspond to TRBD1 or TRBD2 (5 bases each). Trimming took off 4 bases at V and 1 base at J, with 9 bases between the two ends. Germline loops: CDR1 MNHNS, CDR2 SASEGT. The CDR3 is made up of 14 amino acids.